The clone carrying this T cell receptor (beta chain) was seen more than once but under ten times. What it binds is not known. The record originates from a study of STAT3 mutations in large granular lymphocyte leukemia. CDR1 LNHDA and CDR2 SQIVND come from the germline V gene (reference sequence). The ends lost 6 bases at V and 7 bases at J; junction bases unmatched: 3. CDR3 length: 13 residues. Study conclusions and caveats: At least one immunodominant TCR beta clonotype appeared in every T-cell large granular lymphocyte leukemia patient. Sampling intervals varied between patients and samples. Some patients had dominant TCR clones larger than their STAT3 mutant burden.

Profiled with immunoSEQ multiplex PCR; TCRdb holds only in-frame clones, not every one. The data show about 34,000 clones, with approximately 83% seen just once and 12% held by the top ten. V and J are TRBV19 and TRBJ1-4; TRBD1 matches at 9 bases. The clonotype originates from a man aged 60 to 69 with T-cell large granular lymphocyte leukemia. Some clones in this sample may be carry-over from other donors' samples. Material: peripheral blood mononuclear cells. The CDR3 bases are TGTGCCAGTAGCCCGGACAGGGGTGAAAAACTGTTTTTT. Translated, it gives CASSPDRGEKLFF.